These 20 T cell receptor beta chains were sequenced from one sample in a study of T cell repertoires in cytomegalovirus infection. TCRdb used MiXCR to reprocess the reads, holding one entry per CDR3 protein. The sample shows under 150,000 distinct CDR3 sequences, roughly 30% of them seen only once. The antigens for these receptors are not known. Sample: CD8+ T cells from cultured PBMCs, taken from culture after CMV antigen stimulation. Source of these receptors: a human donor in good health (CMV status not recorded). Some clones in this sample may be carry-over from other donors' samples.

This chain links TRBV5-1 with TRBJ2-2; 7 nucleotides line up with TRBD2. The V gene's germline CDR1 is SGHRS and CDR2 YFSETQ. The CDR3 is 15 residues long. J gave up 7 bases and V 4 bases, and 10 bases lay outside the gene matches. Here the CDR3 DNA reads TGCGCCAGCAGCCCGACTAGCCTGCGGAACGGGGAGCTGTTTTTT. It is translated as CASSPTSLRNGELFF.

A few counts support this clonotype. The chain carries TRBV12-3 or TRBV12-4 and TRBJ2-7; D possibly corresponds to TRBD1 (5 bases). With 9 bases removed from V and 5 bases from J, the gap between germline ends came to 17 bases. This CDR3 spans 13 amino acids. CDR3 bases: TGTGCCAGTCGAACAGGAGCTTTAGACGAGCAGTACTTC. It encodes CASRTGALDEQYF.

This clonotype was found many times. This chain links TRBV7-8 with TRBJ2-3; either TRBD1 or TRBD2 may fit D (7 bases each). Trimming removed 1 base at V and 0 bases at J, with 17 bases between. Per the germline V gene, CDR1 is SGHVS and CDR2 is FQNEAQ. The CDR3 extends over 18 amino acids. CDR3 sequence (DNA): TGTGCCAGCAGCTTAGAAAGGCAGGGGGGGCGGAGCACAGATACGCAGTATTTT. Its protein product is CASSLERQGGRSTDTQYF.

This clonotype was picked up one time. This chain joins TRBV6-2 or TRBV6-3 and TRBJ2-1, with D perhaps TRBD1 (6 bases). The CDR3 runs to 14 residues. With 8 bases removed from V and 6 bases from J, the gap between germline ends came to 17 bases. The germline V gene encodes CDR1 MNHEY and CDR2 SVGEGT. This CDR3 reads CASHIGQILNEQFF. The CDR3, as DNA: TGTGCCAGCCATATAGGACAGATTCTCAATGAGCAGTTCTTC.

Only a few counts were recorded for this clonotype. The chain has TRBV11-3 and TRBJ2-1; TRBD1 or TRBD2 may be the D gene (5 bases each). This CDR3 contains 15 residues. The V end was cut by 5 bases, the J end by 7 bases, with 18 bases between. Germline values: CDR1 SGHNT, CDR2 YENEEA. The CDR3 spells CASSPGAGRQNEQFF. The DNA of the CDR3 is TGTGCCAGCAGCCCCGGGGCAGGGCGACAAAATGAGCAGTTCTTC.

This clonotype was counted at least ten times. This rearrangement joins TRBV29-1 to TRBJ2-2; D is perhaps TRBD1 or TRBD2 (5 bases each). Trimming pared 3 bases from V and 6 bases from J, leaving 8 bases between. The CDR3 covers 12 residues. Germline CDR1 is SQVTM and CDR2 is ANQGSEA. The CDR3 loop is CSVERGAGELFF. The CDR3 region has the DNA TGCAGCGTTGAGAGGGGTGCCGGGGAGCTGTTTTTT.

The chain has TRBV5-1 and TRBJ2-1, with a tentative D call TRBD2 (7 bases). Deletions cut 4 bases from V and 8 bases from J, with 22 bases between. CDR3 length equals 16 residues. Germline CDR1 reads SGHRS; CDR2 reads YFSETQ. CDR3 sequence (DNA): TGCGCCAGCAGCCCCACAGGGAGGGGGTCGTCCCATGAGCAGTTCTTC. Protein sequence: CASSPTGRGSSHEQFF.

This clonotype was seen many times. The DNA of the CDR3 is TGTGCCAGCAGCCCTTCTAGCGGGGGGGCCCCCTACAATGAGCAGTTCTTC. It translates to CASSPSSGGAPYNEQFF. The chain recombines TRBV7-9 with TRBJ2-1, with 12 positions matching TRBD2. CDR1 SEHNR and CDR2 FQNEAQ come from the germline V gene (reference sequence). There are 17 residues in the CDR3. Trimming took 5 bases from V and 2 from J; bases not matched to a gene: 7.

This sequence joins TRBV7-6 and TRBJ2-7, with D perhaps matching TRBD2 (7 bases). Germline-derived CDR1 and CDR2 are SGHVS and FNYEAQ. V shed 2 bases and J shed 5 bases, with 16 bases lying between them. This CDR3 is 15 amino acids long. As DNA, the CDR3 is TGTGCCAGCAGCTTAAGGGGGGGGGGGGCCGACGAGCAGTACTTC. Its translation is CASSLRGGGADEQYF.

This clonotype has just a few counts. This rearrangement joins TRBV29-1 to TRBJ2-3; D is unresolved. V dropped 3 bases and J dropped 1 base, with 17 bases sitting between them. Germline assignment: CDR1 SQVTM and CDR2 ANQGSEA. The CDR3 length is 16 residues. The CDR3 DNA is TGCAGCGTTGATTCCCGGGCCCCAGTAGGCACAGATACGCAGTATTTT. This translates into CSVDSRAPVGTDTQYF.

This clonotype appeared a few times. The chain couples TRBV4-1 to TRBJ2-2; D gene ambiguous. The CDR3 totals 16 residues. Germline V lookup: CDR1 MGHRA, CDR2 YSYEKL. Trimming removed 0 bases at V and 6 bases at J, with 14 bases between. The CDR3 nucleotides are TGCGCCAGCAGCCAAGATCGAAACGTCCCCCCCGGGGAGCTGTTTTTT. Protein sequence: CASSQDRNVPPGELFF.

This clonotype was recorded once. The CDR3 loop reads CASGDRDGLSGANVLTF. CDR3 DNA: TGTGCCAGCGGAGACCGGGACGGACTCTCTGGGGCCAACGTCCTGACTTTC. The chain recombines TRBV2 with TRBJ2-6; either TRBD1 or TRBD2 may supply D (5 bases each). This CDR3 region has 17 residues. The V and J ends lost 8 bases and 0 bases respectively, with 17 bases between them. Germline V gene lookup returns CDR1 SNHLY and CDR2 FYNNEI.

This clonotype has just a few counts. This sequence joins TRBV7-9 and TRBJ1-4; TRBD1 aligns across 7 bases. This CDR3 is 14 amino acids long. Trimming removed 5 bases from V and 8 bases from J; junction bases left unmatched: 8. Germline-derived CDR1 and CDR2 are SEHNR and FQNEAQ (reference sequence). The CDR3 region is CASSTDRVGEKLFF. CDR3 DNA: TGTGCCAGCAGCACAGACAGGGTTGGAGAAAAACTGTTTTTT.

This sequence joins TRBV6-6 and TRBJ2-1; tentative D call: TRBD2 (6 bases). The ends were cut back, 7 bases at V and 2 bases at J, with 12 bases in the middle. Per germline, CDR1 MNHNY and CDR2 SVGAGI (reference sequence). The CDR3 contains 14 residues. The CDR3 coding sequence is TGTGCCAGCATCCCGGGACTGACCTACAATGAGCAGTTCTTC. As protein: CASIPGLTYNEQFF.

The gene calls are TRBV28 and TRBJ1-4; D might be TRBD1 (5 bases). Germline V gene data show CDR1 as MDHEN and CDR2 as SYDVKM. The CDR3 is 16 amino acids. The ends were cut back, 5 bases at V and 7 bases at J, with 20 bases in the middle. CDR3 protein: CASSGKTRVGGEKLFF. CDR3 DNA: TGTGCCAGCAGTGGTAAAACTCGGGTGGGGGGTGAAAAACTGTTTTTT.

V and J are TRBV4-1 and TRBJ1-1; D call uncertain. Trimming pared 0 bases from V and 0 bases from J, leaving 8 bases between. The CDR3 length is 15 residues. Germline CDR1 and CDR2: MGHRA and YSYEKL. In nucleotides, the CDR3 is TGCGCCAGCAGCCAAGAAAGCAATATGAACACTGAAGCTTTCTTT. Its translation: CASSQESNMNTEAFF.

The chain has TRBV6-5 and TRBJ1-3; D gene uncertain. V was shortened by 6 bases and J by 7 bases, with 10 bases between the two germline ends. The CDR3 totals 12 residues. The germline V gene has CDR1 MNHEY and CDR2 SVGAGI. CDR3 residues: CASSPGANTIYF. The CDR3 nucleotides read TGTGCCAGCAGCCCGGGTGCGAACACCATATATTTT.

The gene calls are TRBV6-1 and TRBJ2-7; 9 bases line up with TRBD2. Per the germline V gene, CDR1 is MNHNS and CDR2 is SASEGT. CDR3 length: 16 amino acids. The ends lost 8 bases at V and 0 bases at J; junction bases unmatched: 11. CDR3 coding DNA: TGTGCCAGCCGGCGGGGGGGCCACGATTTCTCCTACGAGCAGTACTTC. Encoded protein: CASRRGGHDFSYEQYF.

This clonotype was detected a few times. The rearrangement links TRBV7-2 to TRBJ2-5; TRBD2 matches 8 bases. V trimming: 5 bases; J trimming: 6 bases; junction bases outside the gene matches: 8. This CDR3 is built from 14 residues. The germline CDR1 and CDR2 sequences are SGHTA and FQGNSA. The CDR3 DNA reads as TGTGCCAGCAGCCTCGGGGGGGCAGGGAAGACCCAGTACTTC. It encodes CASSLGGAGKTQYF.

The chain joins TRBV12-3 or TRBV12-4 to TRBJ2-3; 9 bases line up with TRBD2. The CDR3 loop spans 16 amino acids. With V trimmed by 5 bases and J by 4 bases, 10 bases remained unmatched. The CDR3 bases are TGTGCCAGCAGTCCCTCCCTAGCGGGGTTCGCAGATACGCAGTATTTT. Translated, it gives CASSPSLAGFADTQYF.